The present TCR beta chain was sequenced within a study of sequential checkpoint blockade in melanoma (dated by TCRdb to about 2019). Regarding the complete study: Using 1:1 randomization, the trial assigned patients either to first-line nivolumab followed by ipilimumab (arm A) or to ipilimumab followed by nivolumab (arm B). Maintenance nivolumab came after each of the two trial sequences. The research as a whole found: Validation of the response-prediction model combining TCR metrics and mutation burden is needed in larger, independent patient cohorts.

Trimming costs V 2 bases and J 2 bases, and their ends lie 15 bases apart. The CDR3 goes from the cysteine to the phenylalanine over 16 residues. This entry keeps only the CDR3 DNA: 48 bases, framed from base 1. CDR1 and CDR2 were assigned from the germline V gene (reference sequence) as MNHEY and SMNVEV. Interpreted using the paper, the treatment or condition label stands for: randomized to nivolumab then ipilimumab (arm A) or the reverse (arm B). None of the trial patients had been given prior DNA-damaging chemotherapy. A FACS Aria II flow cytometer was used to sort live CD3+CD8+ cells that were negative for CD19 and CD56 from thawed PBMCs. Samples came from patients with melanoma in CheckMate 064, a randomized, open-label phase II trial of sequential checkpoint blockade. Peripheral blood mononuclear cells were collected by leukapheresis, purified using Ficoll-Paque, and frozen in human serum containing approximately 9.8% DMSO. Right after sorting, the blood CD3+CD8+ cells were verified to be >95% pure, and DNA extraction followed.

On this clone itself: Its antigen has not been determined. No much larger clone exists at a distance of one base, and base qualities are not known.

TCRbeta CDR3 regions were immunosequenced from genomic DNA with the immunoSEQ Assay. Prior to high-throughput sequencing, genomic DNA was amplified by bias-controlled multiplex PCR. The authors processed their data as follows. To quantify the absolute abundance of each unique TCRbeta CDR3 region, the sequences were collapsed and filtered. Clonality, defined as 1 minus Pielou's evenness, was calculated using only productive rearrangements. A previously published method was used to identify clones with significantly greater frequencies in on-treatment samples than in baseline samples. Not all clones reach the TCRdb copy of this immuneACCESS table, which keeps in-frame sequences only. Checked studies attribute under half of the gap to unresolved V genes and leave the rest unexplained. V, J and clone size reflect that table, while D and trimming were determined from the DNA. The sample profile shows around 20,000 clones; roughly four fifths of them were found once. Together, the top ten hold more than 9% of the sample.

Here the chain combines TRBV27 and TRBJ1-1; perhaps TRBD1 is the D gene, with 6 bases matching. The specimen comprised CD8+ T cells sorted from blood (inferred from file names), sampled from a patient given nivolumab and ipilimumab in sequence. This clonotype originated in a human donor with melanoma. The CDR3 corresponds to CASSLRLRGPNTEAFF. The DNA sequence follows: TGTGCCAGCAGTTTAAGACTCAGGGGTCCCAACACTGAAGCTTTCTTT.